This is a list of T cell receptor beta chains from one sample in a study of blood T cell repertoires in COVID-19. TCRdb's table, derived via immunoSEQ multiplex PCR, lists solely in-frame clones and lacks some. The profile covers about 100,000 clones, with roughly 87% appearing a single time and 7% to 9.5% taken by the ten largest. Sequenced material: peripheral blood. The receptor source for this set is a man under 40 in a cohort sampled during active COVID-19. Each CDR3 is given with its conserved first and last residue. A D gene is named only where the DNA matches it firmly. Expanded clones are given a class, and other clones once, few, many or no size at all.

v_call: TRBV2
j_call: TRBJ1-2
d_call: TRBD1
clone_size: .
cdr3_aa: CASTGGASTSNYGYTF
cdr3_nt: TGTGCCAGTACAGGGGGCGCGTCCACCTCTAACTATGGCTACACCTTC

v_call: TRBV6-1
j_call: TRBJ1-2
d_call: TRBD1
clone_size: .
cdr3_aa: CASSDRGQHYGYTF
cdr3_nt: TGTGCCAGCAGTGACAGGGGGCAGCACTATGGCTACACCTTC

v_call: TRBV19
j_call: TRBJ1-5
d_call: TRBD1
clone_size: .
cdr3_aa: CASSIDGRGNQPQHF
cdr3_nt: TGTGCCAGTAGTATAGATGGCAGGGGGAATCAGCCCCAGCATTTT

v_call: TRBV14
j_call: TRBJ2-7
d_call: TRBD1
clone_size: .
cdr3_aa: CASSQGPGQGMESYEQYF
cdr3_nt: TGTGCCAGCAGCCAAGGACCAGGACAGGGGATGGAGTCCTACGAGCAGTACTTC

v_call: TRBV19
j_call: TRBJ2-5
d_call: .
clone_size: .
cdr3_aa: CASSKNLPGQGETQYF
cdr3_nt: TGTGCCAGTAGCAAGAACTTACCGGGACAAGGAGAGACCCAGTACTTC

v_call: TRBV5-1
j_call: TRBJ2-7
d_call: .
clone_size: .
cdr3_aa: CASSLAAGDTYEQYF
cdr3_nt: TGCGCCAGCAGCTTGGCGGCAGGGGATACCTACGAGCAGTACTTC

v_call: TRBV5-1
j_call: TRBJ2-1
d_call: TRBD2
clone_size: .
cdr3_aa: CASSPGLAGGGNEQFF
cdr3_nt: TGCGCCAGCAGCCCGGGACTAGCGGGGGGCGGGAATGAGCAGTTCTTC

v_call: TRBV30
j_call: TRBJ1-6
d_call: .
clone_size: .
cdr3_aa: CAWSRTTGNYNSPLHF
cdr3_nt: TGTGCCTGGAGTAGGACGACAGGAAATTATAATTCACCCCTCCACTTT

v_call: TRBV12-3/TRBV12-4
j_call: TRBJ1-5
d_call: .
clone_size: .
cdr3_aa: CASSFEGPQHF
cdr3_nt: TGTGCCAGCAGTTTCGAGGGGCCCCAGCATTTT

v_call: TRBV6-1
j_call: TRBJ2-2
d_call: .
clone_size: few
cdr3_aa: CASSEESRVNTGELFF
cdr3_nt: TGTGCCAGCAGTGAGGAATCCAGGGTAAACACCGGGGAGCTGTTTTTT

v_call: TRBV30
j_call: TRBJ2-2
d_call: TRBD2
clone_size: once
cdr3_aa: CAWRGGSPGELFF
cdr3_nt: TGTGCCTGGAGGGGGGGGTCTCCCGGGGAGCTGTTTTTT

v_call: TRBV6-6
j_call: TRBJ1-4
d_call: .
clone_size: .
cdr3_aa: CASGRGANEKLFF
cdr3_nt: TGTGCCAGCGGGAGGGGTGCGAATGAAAAACTGTTTTTT

v_call: TRBV18
j_call: TRBJ1-1
d_call: TRBD1
clone_size: once
cdr3_aa: CASSPILGQDEAFF
cdr3_nt: TGTGCCAGCTCACCAATTCTGGGACAGGATGAAGCTTTCTTT

v_call: TRBV18
j_call: TRBJ2-1
d_call: TRBD1
clone_size: .
cdr3_aa: CASSLFTGGNEQFF
cdr3_nt: TGTGCCAGCTCCTTGTTCACAGGGGGAAATGAGCAGTTCTTC

v_call: TRBV2
j_call: TRBJ2-3
d_call: TRBD2
clone_size: .
cdr3_aa: CASRRLGLAGLDTQYF
cdr3_nt: TGTGCCAGCAGGAGACTCGGACTAGCGGGACTAGATACGCAGTATTTT

v_call: TRBV27
j_call: TRBJ1-6
d_call: .
clone_size: .
cdr3_aa: CASSLRQAAYNSPLHF
cdr3_nt: TGTGCCAGCAGTTTACGACAGGCTGCCTATAATTCACCCCTCCACTTT

v_call: TRBV21-1
j_call: TRBJ2-3
d_call: .
clone_size: .
cdr3_aa: CASSGGQEGTDTQYF
cdr3_nt: TGTGCCAGCAGCGGCGGGCAGGAAGGGACAGATACGCAGTATTTT

v_call: TRBV4-1
j_call: TRBJ2-1
d_call: TRBD2
clone_size: .
cdr3_aa: CASSQEGLAGGEQFF
cdr3_nt: TGCGCCAGCAGCCAAGAAGGACTAGCGGGGGGTGAGCAGTTCTTC

v_call: TRBV4-2
j_call: TRBJ2-3
d_call: TRBD2
clone_size: .
cdr3_aa: CASSQERSSGGPDTQYF
cdr3_nt: TGTGCCAGCAGCCAAGAGAGGTCTAGCGGGGGTCCAGATACGCAGTATTTT

v_call: TRBV7-2
j_call: TRBJ2-3
d_call: TRBD1
clone_size: .
cdr3_aa: CASTPGTGTFADTQYF
cdr3_nt: TGTGCCAGCACCCCCGGGACAGGGACGTTTGCAGATACGCAGTATTTT

v_call: TRBV6-5
j_call: TRBJ2-2
d_call: TRBD1
clone_size: few
cdr3_aa: CASSSGTGYTGELFF
cdr3_nt: TGTGCCAGCAGTTCCGGGACAGGGTACACCGGGGAGCTGTTTTTT

v_call: TRBV19
j_call: TRBJ2-7
d_call: .
clone_size: .
cdr3_aa: CASSQNGQTYEQYF
cdr3_nt: TGTGCCAGTAGCCAAAACGGACAGACCTACGAGCAGTACTTC

v_call: TRBV19
j_call: TRBJ2-2
d_call: TRBD2
clone_size: .
cdr3_aa: CASSIGSLAGFDTGELFF
cdr3_nt: TGTGCCAGTAGTATTGGTTCACTAGCGGGGTTCGACACCGGGGAGCTGTTTTTT

v_call: TRBV2
j_call: TRBJ2-7
d_call: TRBD2
clone_size: .
cdr3_aa: CASTRSGLAGDSYEQYF
cdr3_nt: TGTGCCAGCACTCGAAGCGGATTAGCGGGGGACTCCTACGAGCAGTACTTC

v_call: TRBV2
j_call: TRBJ1-6
d_call: .
clone_size: .
cdr3_aa: CASSLRGSDSPLHF
cdr3_nt: TGTGCCAGCAGTCTCAGGGGTAGTGATTCACCCCTCCACTTT

v_call: TRBV5-6
j_call: TRBJ1-1
d_call: .
clone_size: .
cdr3_aa: CASSFLDTEAFF
cdr3_nt: TGTGCCAGCAGCTTCCTCGACACTGAAGCTTTCTTT